This T cell receptor beta chain was sequenced for a study of identical twins. All of the donors were Caucasians in good health. This CDR3 spans 16 amino acids. After removal of 0 bases from V and 7 bases from J, the junction contained 9 bases not matched to a gene. Germline loops: CDR1 SGHKS, CDR2 YYEKEE (reference sequence). TCRdb reprocessed the 5' RACE reads via MiXCR and lists one record per CDR3 protein. The table lists 500,000 to 600,000 distinct CDR3 sequences, about 20% of them singletons, with about 0.93% in the top ten. These data were also filed under a second study, of T cells expressing NK-cell markers.

The V gene is TRBV5-5, the J gene TRBJ2-1; 8 bases map to TRBD1. The origin of this receptor is a woman aged 18 to 35 in good health. The sequenced sample was CD4+ T cells sorted from blood. CDR3 sequence: CASSLAGQGAVNEQFF. The CDR3 DNA sequence: TGTGCCAGCAGCTTGGCCGGGCAGGGGGCGGTTAATGAGCAGTTCTTC. The entire variable domain, with the rest obtained from reference TRBV5-5 and TRBJ2-1, is as follows: DAGVTQSPTHLIKTRGQQVTLRCSPISGHKSVSWYQQVLGQGPQFIFQYYEKEERGRGNFPDRFSARQFPNYSSELNVNALLLGDSALYLCASSLAGQGAVNEQFFGPGTRLTVL.